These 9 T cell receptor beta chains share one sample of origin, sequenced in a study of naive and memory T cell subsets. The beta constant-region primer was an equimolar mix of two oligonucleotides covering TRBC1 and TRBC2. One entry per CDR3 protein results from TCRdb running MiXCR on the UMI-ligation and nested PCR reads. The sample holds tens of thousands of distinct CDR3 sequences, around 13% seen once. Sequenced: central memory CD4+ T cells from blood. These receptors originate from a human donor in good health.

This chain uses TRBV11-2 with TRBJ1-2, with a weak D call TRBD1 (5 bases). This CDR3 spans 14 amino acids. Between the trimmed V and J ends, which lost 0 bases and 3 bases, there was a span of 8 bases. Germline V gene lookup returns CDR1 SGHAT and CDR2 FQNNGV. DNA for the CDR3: TGTGCCAGCAGCTTAGAAGGGACGCACTATGGCTACACCTTC. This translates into CASSLEGTHYGYTF.

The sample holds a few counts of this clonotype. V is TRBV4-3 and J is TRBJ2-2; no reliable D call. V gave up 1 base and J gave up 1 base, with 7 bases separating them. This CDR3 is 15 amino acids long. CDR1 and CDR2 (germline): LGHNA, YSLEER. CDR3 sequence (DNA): TGCGCCAGCAGCCAAGGGTCGAAGAACACCGGGGAGCTGTTTTTT. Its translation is CASSQGSKNTGELFF.

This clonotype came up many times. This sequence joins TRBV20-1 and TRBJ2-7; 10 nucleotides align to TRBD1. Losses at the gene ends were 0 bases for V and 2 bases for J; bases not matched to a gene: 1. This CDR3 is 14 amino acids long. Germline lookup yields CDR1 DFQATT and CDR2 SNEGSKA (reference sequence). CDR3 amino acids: CSAREGTGAYEQYF. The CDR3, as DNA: TGCAGTGCTAGAGAGGGGACAGGGGCCTACGAGCAGTACTTC.

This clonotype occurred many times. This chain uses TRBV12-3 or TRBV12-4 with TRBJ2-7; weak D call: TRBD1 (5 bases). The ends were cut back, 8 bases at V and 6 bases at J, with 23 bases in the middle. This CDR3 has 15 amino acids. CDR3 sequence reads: CASVLGVQGYAEQYF. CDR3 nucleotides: TGTGCCAGCGTCCTAGGGGTGCAGGGATATGCCGAGCAGTACTTC.

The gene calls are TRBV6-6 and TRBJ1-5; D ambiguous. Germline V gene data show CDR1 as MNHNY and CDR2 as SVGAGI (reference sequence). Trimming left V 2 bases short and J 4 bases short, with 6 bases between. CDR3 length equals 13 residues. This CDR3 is CASSYKENQPQHF. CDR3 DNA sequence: TGTGCCAGCAGTTACAAAGAAAATCAGCCCCAGCATTTT.

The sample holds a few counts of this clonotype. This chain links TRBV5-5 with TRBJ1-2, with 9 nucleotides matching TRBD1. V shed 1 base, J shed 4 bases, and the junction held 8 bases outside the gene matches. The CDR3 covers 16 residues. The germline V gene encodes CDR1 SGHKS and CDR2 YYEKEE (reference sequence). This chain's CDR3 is CASSLSTGGSLYGYTF. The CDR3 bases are TGTGCCAGCAGCTTGTCGACAGGGGGTTCTCTCTATGGCTACACCTTC.

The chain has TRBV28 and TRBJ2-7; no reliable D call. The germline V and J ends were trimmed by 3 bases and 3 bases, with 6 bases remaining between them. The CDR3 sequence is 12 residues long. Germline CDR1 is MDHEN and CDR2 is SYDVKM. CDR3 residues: CASSLARYEQYF. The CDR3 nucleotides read TGTGCCAGCAGTTTGGCGCGCTACGAGCAGTACTTC.

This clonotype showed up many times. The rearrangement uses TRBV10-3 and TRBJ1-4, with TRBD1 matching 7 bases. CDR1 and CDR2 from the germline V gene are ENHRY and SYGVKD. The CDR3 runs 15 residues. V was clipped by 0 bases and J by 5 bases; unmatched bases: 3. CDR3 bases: TGTGCCATCAGTGAGTCCGGGACAGCAAATGAAAAACTGTTTTTT. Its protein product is CAISESGTANEKLFF.

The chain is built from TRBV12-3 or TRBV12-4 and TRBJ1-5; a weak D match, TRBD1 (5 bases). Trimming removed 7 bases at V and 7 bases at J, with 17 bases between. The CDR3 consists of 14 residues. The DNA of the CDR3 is TGTGCCAGCACCCTTGGGGGGGGTAGGCAGCCCCAGCATTTT. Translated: CASTLGGGRQPQHF.